Below, 7 T cell receptor beta chains from the same sample are listed, as sequenced in a study of CD8+ T cells in alopecia areata. cDNA prepared by RNA extraction and subsequent reverse transcription served as the template for sequencing. The table came from immunoSEQ multiplex PCR; TCRdb's copy has only in-frame clones and leaves some out. The sample holds some 19,000 clones, 59% seen once. Treatment specified: oral pan-JAK inhibitor, 5-10 mg twice daily. Those with alopecia areata gave lesional scalp punch biopsies and peripheral blood. The input for sequencing was skin, taken at week 4, from a patient treated with tofacitinib. The source is a human donor with alopecia areata.

This clone was detected only a few times. V is TRBV7-3 and J is TRBJ1-1; D is unresolved. CDR1 and CDR2 from the germline V gene are SGHTA and FQGTGA. V was cut by 5 bases and J by 1 base, with 8 bases left in between. The CDR3 length is 13 residues. The CDR3 nucleotides are TGTGCCAGCAGCGCTGACGGGAACACTGAAGCTTTCTTT. Translated: CASSADGNTEAFF.

This clone was counted a few times. V is TRBV7-2 and J is TRBJ1-2; D possibly corresponds to TRBD1 (5 bases). The V and J ends lost 1 base and 8 bases respectively, with 14 bases between them. The CDR3 has 14 amino acids. Looked up from germline, CDR1 is SGHTA and CDR2 is FQGNSA. This chain's CDR3 is CASSLGGNNRGYTF. The CDR3 DNA sequence: TGTGCCAGCAGCTTAGGGGGGAACAACCGAGGCTACACCTTC. Full variable domain (outside the CDR3, taken from reference TRBV7-2 and TRBJ1-2): GAGVSQSPSNKVTEKGKDVELRCDPISGHTALYWYRQSLGQGLEFLIYFQGNSAPDKSGLPSDRFSAERTGGSVSTLTIQRTQQEDSAVYLCASSLGGNNRGYTFGSGTRLTVV.

This chain connects TRBV2 to TRBJ2-7; D possibly corresponds to TRBD1 (6 bases). The CDR3 covers 14 residues. CDR1 is SNHLY, CDR2 FYNNEI, per germline. Trimming cost V 7 bases and J 3 bases, with 16 bases left between them. The CDR3 sequence is CASKYGTFYYEQYF. Here the CDR3 DNA reads TGTGCCAGCAAATACGGGACATTTTACTACGAGCAGTACTTC.

The genes are TRBV7-8 and TRBJ1-1; weak D call: TRBD1 (6 bases). The V end was cut by 1 base, the J end by 4 bases, with 10 bases between. The CDR3 extends over 14 amino acids. Germline loops: CDR1 SGHVS, CDR2 FQNEAQ. CDR3 coding DNA: TGTGCCAGCAGCTTAGGAACAGGGTCCACTGAAGCTTTCTTT. Amino acids: CASSLGTGSTEAFF.

V and J are TRBV7-2 and TRBJ2-5, with 11 bases aligning to TRBD2. The CDR3 has 15 amino acids. V was clipped by 4 bases and J by 2 bases; unmatched bases: 3. CDR1 is SGHTA and CDR2 is FQGNSA in the germline V gene. DNA for the CDR3: TGTGCCAGCAGCTCACTAGCGGGGGTACAAGAGACCCAGTACTTC. Translating it yields CASSSLAGVQETQYF. The complete variable domain, with remaining parts taken from reference TRBV7-2 and TRBJ2-5, reads GAGVSQSPSNKVTEKGKDVELRCDPISGHTALYWYRQSLGQGLEFLIYFQGNSAPDKSGLPSDRFSAERTGGSVSTLTIQRTQQEDSAVYLCASSSLAGVQETQYFGPGTRLLVL.

This clone was detected only once. A much larger clone differs from this one at a single base, so this may be a read error. This chain links TRBV29-1 with TRBJ1-2; no firm D call. Deletions cut 1 base from V and 4 bases from J, with 4 bases between. The germline V gene has CDR1 SQVTM and CDR2 ANQGSEA. The CDR3 runs to 11 residues. DNA of the CDR3: TGCAGCGTTGAAGGCAGCTATGGCTACACCTTC. Translating gives CSVEGSYGYTF.

This clone was detected a few times. This chain links TRBV25-1 with TRBJ2-2; the D gene is possibly TRBD1 (5 bases). The V and J ends lost 4 bases and 4 bases respectively, with 19 bases between them. This CDR3 region has 17 residues. Per the germline V gene, CDR1 is MGHDK and CDR2 is SYGVNS. The CDR3 reads CASSGQTHRSSTGELFF. CDR3 bases: TGTGCCAGCAGTGGACAGACCCATCGTAGCAGCACCGGGGAGCTGTTTTTT.